Presented here are 15 T cell receptor beta chains from one specimen sequenced in a study of cytomegalovirus exposure and HLA in healthy donors. Amplification used 60 Vbeta primers and 13 Jbeta primers. Measured with immunoSEQ multiplex PCR; TCRdb has only the in-frame clones, and not every one. The sample shows under 130,000 clones, 60% to 80% of them seen only once. Material for sequencing was PBMCs. The receptors were sampled from a man between 50 and 59 years old in good health and CMV-seropositive.

V and J are TRBV19 and TRBJ1-1; 12 positions match TRBD1. The V gene's germline CDR1 is LNHDA and CDR2 SQIVND (reference sequence). This CDR3 region has 17 residues. After removal of 3 bases from V and 3 bases from J, the junction contained 8 bases not matched to a gene. DNA of the CDR3: TGTGCCAGTAGTATCCGGGACAGGGGGCTAGGGGACACTGAAGCTTTCTTT. It is translated as CASSIRDRGLGDTEAFF.

This clone turned up a few times. This chain uses TRBV5-1 with TRBJ2-6, with a tentative D call TRBD2 (6 bases). The germline V gene has CDR1 SGHRS and CDR2 YFSETQ. The CDR3 runs to 15 residues. V gave up 4 bases and J gave up 1 base, with 9 bases separating them. CDR3 protein: CASSRRESGANVLTF. The CDR3 DNA is TGCGCCAGCAGCCGACGGGAGTCTGGGGCCAACGTCCTGACTTTC.

Comments on this clone: Other DNA variants within this sample encode the same CDR3. V usage is TRBV27 and J usage is TRBJ2-7, with TRBD1 matching 12 bases. The V segment lost 5 bases and the J segment 4 bases; nucleotides outside the gene matches: 9. CDR3 length equals 16 residues. The germline gives CDR1 MNHEY, CDR2 SMNVEV (reference sequence). In nucleotides, the CDR3 is TGTGCCAGCAGTCTTCAGGGACAGGGGGCGCGATACGAGCAGTACTTC. Amino acids: CASSLQGQGARYEQYF.

This chain uses TRBV30 with TRBJ2-2, with a possible D match to TRBD2 (6 bases). V gave up 5 bases and J gave up 6 bases, with 19 bases separating them. The CDR3 consists of 15 residues. CDR1 and CDR2 (germline): GTSNPN, SVGIG (reference sequence). CDR3 protein: CAWQRGGEGAGELFF. The CDR3 DNA follows: TGTGCCTGGCAACGTGGCGGGGAAGGGGCCGGGGAGCTGTTTTTT. The variable domain in full, completed from reference TRBV30 and TRBJ2-2, reads SQTIHQWPATLVQPVGSPLSLECTVEGTSNPNLYWYRQAAGRGLQLLFYSVGIGQISSEVPQNLSASRPQDRQFILSSKKLLLSDSGFYLCAWQRGGEGAGELFFGEGSRLTVL.

The chain has TRBV7-3 and TRBJ2-3, with 7 bases identical to TRBD2. Per germline, CDR1 SGHTA and CDR2 FQGTGA. The V segment lost 1 base and the J segment 3 bases; nucleotides outside the gene matches: 4. The CDR3 extends over 15 amino acids. CDR3 loop: CASSLMGGRTDTQYF. CDR3 nucleotide sequence: TGTGCCAGCAGCTTAATGGGGGGGAGGACAGATACGCAGTATTTT.

Points on this clone: An end of the junction does not agree with germline; a read error may underlie this. The rearrangement joins TRBV6-4 to TRBJ1-1, with 9 bases lining up with TRBD1. This CDR3 comprises 13 residues. Germline loops: CDR1 MRHNA, CDR2 SNTAGT. The CDR3 loop reads CASSEFLQGAQDF. The DNA of the CDR3 is TGTGCCAGCAGTGAGTTTTTACAGGGGGCGCAAGACTTT.

In its sample, this clone was seen a few times. The chain is built from TRBV15 and TRBJ1-4, with no clear D. Germline V gives CDR1 LNHNV, CDR2 YYDKDF (reference sequence). The CDR3 totals 14 residues. V lost 6 bases to trimming and J lost 7 bases, with 15 bases between them. This chain's CDR3 is CATSQPTRGEKLFF. CDR3 bases: TGTGCCACCAGTCAACCGACTCGGGGTGAAAAACTGTTTTTT. Looking up the rest from reference TRBV15 and TRBJ1-4 gives the full variable domain: DAMVIQNPRYQVTQFGKPVTLSCSQTLNHNVMYWYQQKSSQAPKLLFHYYDKDFNNEADTPDNFQSRRPNTSFCFLDIRSPGLGDTAMYLCATSQPTRGEKLFFGSGTQLSVL.

The chain uses TRBV2 and TRBJ2-1; weak D call: TRBD2 (7 bases). The CDR3 is 14 residues long. Trimming left V 7 bases short and J 4 bases short, with 14 bases between. Germline V gene sequence: CDR1 SNHLY, CDR2 FYNNEI. The CDR3 DNA reads as TGTGCCAGCACGGGGGGCCGTCCATACAATGAGCAGTTCTTC. Translated, it gives CASTGGRPYNEQFF.

V is TRBV19 and J is TRBJ2-7, with 8 bases fitting TRBD2. Germline CDR1 is LNHDA and CDR2 is SQIVND (reference sequence). The CDR3 spans 14 residues. Germline trimming cut 7 bases from V and 0 bases from J; bases unmatched to any gene: 5. The CDR3 is CASKTSASSYEQYF. CDR3 bases: TGTGCCAGTAAGACTAGCGCGAGCTCCTACGAGCAGTACTTC.

V is TRBV28 and J is TRBJ2-7, with 8 bases aligning to TRBD2. CDR3 length: 14 amino acids. With 1 base clipped from V and 3 bases from J, the junction kept 2 bases outside the gene matches. Germline assignment: CDR1 MDHEN and CDR2 SYDVKM. CDR3 DNA: TGTGCCAGCAGTTTATACGGGGGGGTCTACGAGCAGTACTTC. Translating gives CASSLYGGVYEQYF. Full variable domain (missing parts from reference TRBV28 and TRBJ2-7): DVKVTQSSRYLVKRTGEKVFLECVQDMDHENMFWYRQDPGLGLRLIYFSYDVKMKEKGDIPEGYSVSREKKERFSLILESASTNQTSMYLCASSLYGGVYEQYFGPGTRLTVT.

This clone was recorded once. The gene calls are TRBV7-8 and TRBJ2-1; 8 bases agree with TRBD2. The J segment lost 2 bases and the V segment lost 0 bases, leaving 3 bases of the junction unmatched. The germline CDR1 and CDR2 sequences are SGHVS and FQNEAQ. The CDR3 contains 16 residues. In DNA, the CDR3 is TGTGCCAGCAGCTTAGCGCGAGCGGGAGCCTACAATGAGCAGTTCTTC. This sequence encodes CASSLARAGAYNEQFF.

This clone was seen more than once but under ten times. The V and J genes are TRBV18 and TRBJ2-2, with 12 bases that match TRBD2. The trim removed 6 bases at V and 3 bases at J, leaving 11 bases unmatched. Germline-derived CDR1 and CDR2 are KGHSH and LQKENI. This CDR3 spans 18 amino acids. This CDR3 reads CASSQSSGRASDTGELFF. In DNA, the CDR3 is TGTGCCAGCTCGCAATCTAGCGGGAGGGCCTCGGACACCGGGGAGCTGTTTTTT.

This clone was seen a few times. The chain has TRBV6-5 and TRBJ2-7; D is ambiguous. The V gene's germline CDR1 is MNHEY and CDR2 SVGAGI. The CDR3 length is 15 residues. V was pared by 7 bases and J by 3 bases, with 19 bases between. The CDR3 nucleotides are TGTGCCAGCACCCCCAGAGAGAGGTCCGACTACGAGCAGTACTTC. This encodes CASTPRERSDYEQYF.

This clone has just a few counts. The chain is built from TRBV6-1 and TRBJ2-2, with 10 bases matching TRBD1. The V gene end was trimmed by 6 bases and the J gene end by 6 bases; junction bases not matched to a gene: 7. This CDR3 has 15 residues. Germline lookup yields CDR1 MNHNS and CDR2 SASEGT. As DNA, the CDR3 is TGTGCCAGCAGGGGACAGGGGTTATCATCCGGGGAGCTGTTTTTT. It is translated as CASRGQGLSSGELFF.

Concerning this clone itself: The same CDR3 can be traced to other DNA sequences in this sample. The chain carries TRBV7-2 and TRBJ2-3, with TRBD1 as a possible D gene (6 bases). The CDR3 contains 14 residues. Germline V gene sequence: CDR1 SGHTA, CDR2 FQGNSA. V dropped 5 bases and J dropped 1 base, with 10 bases sitting between them. The CDR3 loop reads CASSPDRGTDTQYF. CDR3 DNA: TGTGCCAGCAGCCCGGACAGAGGCACAGATACGCAGTATTTT.